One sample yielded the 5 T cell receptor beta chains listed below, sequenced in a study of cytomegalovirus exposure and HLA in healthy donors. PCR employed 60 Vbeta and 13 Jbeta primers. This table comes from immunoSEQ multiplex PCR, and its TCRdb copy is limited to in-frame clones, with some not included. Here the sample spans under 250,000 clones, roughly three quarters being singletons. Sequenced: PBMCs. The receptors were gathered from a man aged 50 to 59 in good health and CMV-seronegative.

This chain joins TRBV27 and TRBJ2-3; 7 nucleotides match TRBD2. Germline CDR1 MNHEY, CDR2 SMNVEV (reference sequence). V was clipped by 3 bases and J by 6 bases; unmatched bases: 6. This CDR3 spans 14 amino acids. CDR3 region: CASSFLPSGDTQYF. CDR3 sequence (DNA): TGTGCCAGCAGTTTTCTTCCTAGCGGCGATACGCAGTATTTT.

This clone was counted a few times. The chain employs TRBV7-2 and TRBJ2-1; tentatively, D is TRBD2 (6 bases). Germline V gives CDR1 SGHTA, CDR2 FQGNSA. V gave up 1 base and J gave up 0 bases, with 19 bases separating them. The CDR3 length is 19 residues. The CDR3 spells CASSLDPRGSGPSYNEQFF. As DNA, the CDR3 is TGTGCCAGCAGCTTAGACCCGCGGGGTAGCGGACCCTCCTACAATGAGCAGTTCTTC.

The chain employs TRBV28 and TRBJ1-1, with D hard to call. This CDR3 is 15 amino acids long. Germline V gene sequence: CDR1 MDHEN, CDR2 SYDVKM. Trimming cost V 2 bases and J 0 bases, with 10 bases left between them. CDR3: CASSLGPVMNTEAFF. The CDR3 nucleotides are TGTGCCAGCAGTTTAGGTCCAGTCATGAACACTGAAGCTTTCTTT. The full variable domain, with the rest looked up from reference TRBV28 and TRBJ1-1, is DVKVTQSSRYLVKRTGEKVFLECVQDMDHENMFWYRQDPGLGLRLIYFSYDVKMKEKGDIPEGYSVSREKKERFSLILESASTNQTSMYLCASSLGPVMNTEAFFGQGTRLTVV.

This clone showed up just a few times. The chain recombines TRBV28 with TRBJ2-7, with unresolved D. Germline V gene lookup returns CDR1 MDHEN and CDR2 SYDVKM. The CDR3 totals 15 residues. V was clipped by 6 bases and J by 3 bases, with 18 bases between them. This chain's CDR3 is CASRFSAEAYYEQYF. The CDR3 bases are TGTGCCAGCAGGTTCTCGGCCGAGGCGTACTACGAGCAGTACTTC. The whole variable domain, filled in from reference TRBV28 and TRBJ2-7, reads DVKVTQSSRYLVKRTGEKVFLECVQDMDHENMFWYRQDPGLGLRLIYFSYDVKMKEKGDIPEGYSVSREKKERFSLILESASTNQTSMYLCASRFSAEAYYEQYFGPGTRLTVT.

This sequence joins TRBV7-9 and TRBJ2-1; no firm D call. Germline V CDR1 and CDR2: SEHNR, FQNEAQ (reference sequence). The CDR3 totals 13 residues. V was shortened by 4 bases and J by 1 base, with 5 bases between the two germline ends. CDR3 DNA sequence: TGTGCCAGCAGCTATCTTTCCTACAATGAGCAGTTCTTC. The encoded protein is CASSYLSYNEQFF.